These 30 T cell receptor beta chains originate from one sample sequenced in a study of radiation and T cells in renal cell carcinoma. Generated by immunoSEQ multiplex PCR, the TCRdb table keeps only in-frame clones and is missing some. The table includes approximately 31,000 clones, over 75% detected once. Noted time point: blood 4 weeks post-SBRT, at nephrectomy. Treatment described: 15 Gy SBRT to primary tumor, nephrectomy 4 weeks later. This specimen consisted of blood, obtained from a patient whose treatment included radiotherapy and nephrectomy. Every receptor here comes from a man aged 60-69 years with renal cell carcinoma.

The chain has TRBV9 and TRBJ2-1; D is uncertain. CDR3 size: 14 residues. V lost 2 bases, J lost 0 bases, and 6 bases lay in between. CDR1 SGDLS and CDR2 YYNGEE come from the germline V gene. CDR3 nucleotides: TGTGCCAGCAGCGTGACTCGCTCCTACAATGAGCAGTTCTTC. Amino acid sequence: CASSVTRSYNEQFF.

The rearrangement uses TRBV27 and TRBJ2-3; tentative D call: TRBD2 (6 bases). V was trimmed by 5 bases and J by 2 bases, leaving 17 bases between them. Germline V gene lookup returns CDR1 MNHEY and CDR2 SMNVEV (reference sequence). The CDR3 is 16 residues long. The CDR3 bases are TGTGCCAGCAGTCTTTACGCGTGGCGGGACACAGATACGCAGTATTTT. It encodes CASSLYAWRDTDTQYF.

The rearrangement uses TRBV19 and TRBJ1-1, with 10 bases identical to TRBD1. The germline CDR1 and CDR2 sequences are LNHDA and SQIVND (reference sequence). This CDR3 spans 15 amino acids. The J segment lost 5 bases and the V segment lost 4 bases, leaving 7 bases of the junction unmatched. CDR3 bases: TGTGCCAGTAGTACCCCCGACAGGGGGCTTACTGAAGCTTTCTTT. It yields the protein CASSTPDRGLTEAFF.

This clone was observed at least ten times. The V and J genes are TRBV19 and TRBJ2-1; 9 bases align to TRBD2. Germline CDR1 and CDR2: LNHDA and SQIVND (reference sequence). The V gene end was trimmed by 9 bases and the J gene end by 0 bases; junction bases not matched to a gene: 9. This CDR3 contains 16 residues. CDR3 region: CASQALAGASYNEQFF. CDR3 nucleotide sequence: TGTGCCAGCCAAGCCTTAGCGGGAGCCTCCTACAATGAGCAGTTCTTC.

The chain has TRBV6-6 and TRBJ2-6, with D uncertain. The CDR3 contains 15 residues. Germline V lookup: CDR1 MNHNY, CDR2 SVGAGI (reference sequence). Trimming took off 6 bases at V and 2 bases at J, with 11 bases between the two ends. In DNA form, the CDR3 reads TGTGCCAGCAGCCCCGACGGGCCTGGGGCCAACGTCCTGACTTTC. Encoded protein: CASSPDGPGANVLTF.

V and J are TRBV6-1 and TRBJ1-1; D perhaps matches TRBD1 (5 bases). Germline CDR1 MNHNS, CDR2 SASEGT. V lost 4 bases to trimming and J lost 4 bases, with 16 bases between them. This CDR3 is built from 15 residues. The CDR3 sequence: CASSGGTLRSTEAFF. DNA for the CDR3: TGTGCCAGCAGTGGAGGGACCTTAAGGAGCACTGAAGCTTTCTTT.

V is TRBV12-5 and J is TRBJ2-6, with 7 bases fitting TRBD2. The V gene end was trimmed by 0 bases and the J gene end by 0 bases; junction bases not matched to a gene: 2. Germline V gene lookup returns CDR1 LGHNT and CDR2 FRNRAP. This CDR3 comprises 17 residues. CDR3 sequence (DNA): TGTGCTAGTGGTTTGGTAGCGGGAAACTCTGGGGCCAACGTCCTGACTTTC. Amino acid sequence: CASGLVAGNSGANVLTF.

The J gene is TRBJ2-1, the V gene TRBV27; TRBD2 matches 7 bases. V was pared by 6 bases and J by 8 bases, with 19 bases of the junction left unmatched. The CDR3 has 17 residues. Germline CDR1 and CDR2: MNHEY and SMNVEV (reference sequence). The CDR3 spells CASSPRGRLAEGDEQFF. Written as DNA, the CDR3 is TGTGCCAGCAGCCCGAGGGGTAGGCTAGCGGAAGGGGATGAGCAGTTCTTC.

The chain combines TRBV2 with TRBJ2-1; D call uncertain. Germline V lookup: CDR1 SNHLY, CDR2 FYNNEI. The CDR3 loop spans 11 amino acids. The V end lost 6 bases, the J end lost 7 bases, and 7 bases lay between the germline ends. This CDR3 is CASSTANEQFF. CDR3 nucleotides: TGTGCCAGCAGCACGGCGAATGAGCAGTTCTTC.

The chain carries TRBV7-9 and TRBJ2-7; D might be TRBD1 (6 bases). Germline V gene data show CDR1 as SEHNR and CDR2 as FQNEAQ (reference sequence). The CDR3 length is 15 residues. V lost 3 bases and J 2 bases, leaving 14 bases between the germline ends. The CDR3 sequence: CASSFPGQGTYEQYF. The CDR3 nucleotides read TGTGCCAGCAGCTTCCCGGGACAAGGTACCTACGAGCAGTACTTC.

The chain has TRBV28 and TRBJ2-3; 8 bases are a match to TRBD1. Per the germline V gene, CDR1 is MDHEN and CDR2 is SYDVKM. Trimming took 5 bases from V and 5 from J; bases not matched to a gene: 12. This CDR3 has 16 amino acids. The CDR3, as DNA: TGTGCCAGCAGTCCGTCCGGAACAGGGGGAAGAGATACGCAGTATTTT. Residues: CASSPSGTGGRDTQYF. The whole variable domain, filled in from reference TRBV28 and TRBJ2-3, reads DVKVTQSSRYLVKRTGEKVFLECVQDMDHENMFWYRQDPGLGLRLIYFSYDVKMKEKGDIPEGYSVSREKKERFSLILESASTNQTSMYLCASSPSGTGGRDTQYFGPGTRLTVL.

The chain uses TRBV5-1 and TRBJ1-5; no clear D gene. The CDR3 loop spans 13 amino acids. CDR1 SGHRS and CDR2 YFSETQ come from the germline V gene. Trimming shortened V by 4 bases and J by 3 bases, and 8 bases separated the two germline ends. The DNA for the CDR3 is TGCGCCAGCAGCCAGGACTACAATCAGCCCCAGCATTTT. Protein: CASSQDYNQPQHF.

The CDR3 DNA is TGTGCCAGCAGTTCCCCGGGACAGGGCGAGCAGTTCTTC. Translating gives CASSSPGQGEQFF. The V gene is TRBV6-6, the J gene TRBJ2-1; 9 bases align to TRBD1. CDR3 length equals 13 residues. V dropped 4 bases and J dropped 10; count of bases not matched to a gene: 5. Germline CDR1 MNHNY, CDR2 SVGAGI (reference sequence).

The V call is TRBV5-1, the J call TRBJ2-2; perhaps D is TRBD1 or TRBD2 (5 bases each). CDR1 SGHRS and CDR2 YFSETQ come from the germline V gene. V was shortened by 4 bases and J by 2 bases, with 12 bases between the two germline ends. This CDR3 region has 15 residues. The CDR3: CASSVVGVNTGELFF. In DNA, the CDR3 is TGCGCCAGCAGCGTAGTGGGGGTAAACACCGGGGAGCTGTTTTTT.

The chain joins TRBV9 to TRBJ1-6; D gene ambiguous. V gave up 0 bases and J gave up 7 bases, with 5 bases separating them. Germline V CDR1 and CDR2: SGDLS, YYNGEE. The CDR3 runs 13 residues. Written as DNA, the CDR3 is TGTGCCAGCAGCGTAGCGGGAAATTCACCCCTCCACTTT. Protein: CASSVAGNSPLHF.

The chain links TRBV4-3 to TRBJ1-4, with a weak D call TRBD1 (5 bases). V was trimmed by 0 bases and J by 5 bases, leaving 10 bases between them. The CDR3 extends over 15 amino acids. Per the germline V gene, CDR1 is LGHNA and CDR2 is YSLEER. CDR3 in DNA: TGCGCCAGCAGCCAAGAAGGGGCGTGGAATGAAAAACTGTTTTTT. This sequence encodes CASSQEGAWNEKLFF.

The chain links TRBV6-5 to TRBJ1-1; possible D gene TRBD1, 6 bases. V dropped 5 bases and J dropped 1 base, with 8 bases sitting between them. Germline CDR1 MNHEY, CDR2 SVGAGI. This CDR3 contains 13 residues. The CDR3 DNA sequence: TGTGCCAGCAGTCAACAGGGGAACACTGAAGCTTTCTTT. It encodes CASSQQGNTEAFF.

A few counts support this clone. The rearrangement links TRBV10-3 to TRBJ2-3; 7 nucleotides match TRBD1. CDR1 is ENHRY and CDR2 is SYGVKD in the germline V gene. The trim removed 0 bases at V and 2 bases at J, leaving 2 bases unmatched. The CDR3 is made up of 15 amino acids. In DNA, the CDR3 is TGTGCCATCAGTGAGTCCGGGACAGCCACAGATACGCAGTATTTT. As protein: CAISESGTATDTQYF.

The table lists this clone with a count of one. The chain recombines TRBV9 with TRBJ2-5, with D unresolved. Trimming shortened V by 0 bases and J by 5 bases, and 14 bases separated the two germline ends. Germline assignment: CDR1 SGDLS and CDR2 YYNGEE. The CDR3 totals 15 residues. For the CDR3, the DNA is TGTGCCAGCAGCGTAGGGCACGGGCTGGGGGAGACCCAGTACTTC. Residues: CASSVGHGLGETQYF.

This rearrangement joins TRBV14 to TRBJ2-3; 7 bases are shared with TRBD1. The CDR3 totals 16 residues. The ends lost 0 bases at V and 7 bases at J; junction bases unmatched: 10. Per the germline V gene, CDR1 is SGHDN and CDR2 is FVKESK. DNA for the CDR3: TGTGCCAGCAGCCAAGAATTGGGACAGATGGTGAATACGCAGTATTTT. Residues: CASSQELGQMVNTQYF.

The CDR3 reads CASSQRLSGANVLTF. In nucleotides, the CDR3 is TGTGCCAGCAGCCAACGGCTATCTGGGGCCAACGTCCTGACTTTC. This chain links TRBV14 with TRBJ2-6; D unclear. The germline V gene has CDR1 SGHDN and CDR2 FVKESK. CDR3 size: 15 residues. With 2 bases removed from V and 1 base from J, the gap between germline ends came to 6 bases.

The chain carries TRBV5-5 and TRBJ2-1, with D hard to call. Germline values: CDR1 SGHKS, CDR2 YYEKEE (reference sequence). This CDR3 has 13 residues. Trimming took off 2 bases at V and 8 bases at J, with 11 bases between the two ends. The CDR3 reads CASSFRLQDEQFF. The CDR3 DNA reads as TGTGCCAGCAGCTTCCGACTTCAGGATGAGCAGTTCTTC.

This clone has just a few counts. The chain combines TRBV7-9 with TRBJ1-2; no firm D call. Per germline, CDR1 SEHNR and CDR2 FQNEAQ (reference sequence). The CDR3 consists of 13 residues. Trimming took 5 bases from V and 4 from J, leaving 11 bases between them. CDR3 nucleotides: TGTGCCAGCAGCGTTGCCGGGTCCTATGGCTACACCTTC. Translating it yields CASSVAGSYGYTF.

V usage is TRBV19 and J usage is TRBJ2-6, with D possibly TRBD1 on 6 matching bases. CDR1 and CDR2 from the germline V gene are LNHDA and SQIVND (reference sequence). The V end was cut by 8 bases, the J end by 0 bases, with 8 bases between. The CDR3 has 14 amino acids. The CDR3 is CASQTGSGANVLTF. As DNA, the CDR3 is TGTGCCAGTCAGACAGGCTCTGGGGCCAACGTCCTGACTTTC. The full variable domain, its missing parts supplied by reference TRBV19 and TRBJ2-6, is DGGITQSPKYLFRKEGQNVTLSCEQNLNHDAMYWYRQDPGQGLRLIYYSQIVNDFQKGDIAEGYSVSREKKESFPLTVTSAQKNPTAFYLCASQTGSGANVLTFGAGSRLTVL.

The V and J genes are TRBV7-8 and TRBJ1-5; tentatively, D is TRBD1 (6 bases). CDR1 is SGHVS, CDR2 FQNEAQ, per germline. This CDR3 comprises 15 residues. Trimming cost V 6 bases and J 4 bases, with 16 bases left between them. CDR3 nucleotide sequence: TGTGCCAGCAGTGCGCGGGGGCGAGGAAATCAGCCCCAGCATTTT. It codes for CASSARGRGNQPQHF.

V gene TRBV5-4 combines with J gene TRBJ1-3; perhaps TRBD1 as D (5 bases). V dropped 6 bases and J dropped 0 bases, with 16 bases sitting between them. Germline V gives CDR1 SGHNT, CDR2 YYREEE (reference sequence). There are 16 residues in the CDR3. The CDR3 DNA follows: TGTGCCAGCACCGGGGGGGGATACAGCTCTGGAAACACCATATATTTT. Amino acid sequence: CASTGGGYSSGNTIYF. The full variable domain, its missing parts supplied by reference TRBV5-4 and TRBJ1-3, is ETGVTQSPTHLIKTRGQQVTLRCSSQSGHNTVSWYQQALGQGPQFIFQYYREEENGRGNFPPRFSGLQFPNYSSELNVNALELDDSALYLCASTGGGYSSGNTIYFGEGSWLTVV.

The chain recombines TRBV11-1 with TRBJ1-2, with D possibly TRBD1 on 6 matching bases. V shed 2 bases and J shed 6 bases, with 7 bases lying between them. The CDR3 has 12 residues. CDR1 is SGHAT and CDR2 is FQDESV in the germline V gene (reference sequence). CDR3 in DNA: TGTGCCAGCAGCTTACGGGGGCATGGCTACACCTTC. It codes for CASSLRGHGYTF.

The chain has TRBV11-3 and TRBJ2-3, with no clear D. CDR1 and CDR2 (germline): SGHNT, YENEEA. The CDR3 has 16 amino acids. V lost 1 base and J 0 bases, leaving 11 bases between the germline ends. Here the CDR3 reads CASSLGRAGSTDTQYF. The DNA of the CDR3 is TGTGCCAGCAGCTTAGGCCGGGCCGGGAGCACAGATACGCAGTATTTT.

The rearrangement links TRBV18 to TRBJ2-7; 8 nucleotides match TRBD1. This CDR3 is built from 14 residues. The V and J ends lost 6 bases and 2 bases, in that order; junction bases with no gene match: 6. Germline V lookup: CDR1 KGHSH, CDR2 LQKENI. CDR3 coding DNA: TGTGCCAGCTCCCGGGGACAGGAGGCCTACGAGCAGTACTTC. Protein: CASSRGQEAYEQYF.

This chain connects TRBV5-6 to TRBJ2-7; the D gene could be TRBD1 or TRBD2 (5 bases each). Germline lookup yields CDR1 SGHDT and CDR2 YYEEEE. The CDR3 covers 15 residues. Trimming removed 4 bases from V and 0 bases from J, with 14 bases in between. CDR3 residues: CASSPGLTISYEQYF. The CDR3 DNA follows: TGTGCCAGCAGCCCGGGGCTAACTATCTCCTACGAGCAGTACTTC.